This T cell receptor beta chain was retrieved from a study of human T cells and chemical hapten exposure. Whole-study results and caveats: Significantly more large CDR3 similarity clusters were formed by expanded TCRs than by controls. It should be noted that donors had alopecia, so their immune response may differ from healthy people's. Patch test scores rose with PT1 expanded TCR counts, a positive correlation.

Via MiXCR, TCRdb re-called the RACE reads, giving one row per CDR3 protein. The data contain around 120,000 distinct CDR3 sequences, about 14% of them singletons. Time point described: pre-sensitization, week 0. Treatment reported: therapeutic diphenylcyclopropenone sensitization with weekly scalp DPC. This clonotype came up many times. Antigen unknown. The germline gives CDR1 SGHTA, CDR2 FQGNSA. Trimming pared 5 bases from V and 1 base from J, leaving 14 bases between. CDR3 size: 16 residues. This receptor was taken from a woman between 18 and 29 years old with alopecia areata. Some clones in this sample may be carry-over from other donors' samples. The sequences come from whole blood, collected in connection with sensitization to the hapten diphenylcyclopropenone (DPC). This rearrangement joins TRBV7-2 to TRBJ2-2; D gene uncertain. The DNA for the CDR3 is TGTGCCAGCAGCCCGGCTGCCAGGATGAACACCGGGGAGCTGTTTTTT. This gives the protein CASSPAARMNTGELFF.